These 17 T cell receptor beta chains were sequenced from one sample in a study of blood T cell repertoires in COVID-19. The data were produced by immunoSEQ multiplex PCR, yet TCRdb's version contains in-frame clones alone and is incomplete. The sample has 150,000 to 200,000 clones; around 80% are singletons. Sequenced: PBMCs or T cells enriched from blood (not recorded which). Source of these receptors: a man aged 50 to 59 who had recovered from COVID-19.

The chain links TRBV28 to TRBJ1-5; D not resolved. The germline CDR1 and CDR2 sequences are MDHEN and SYDVKM. The CDR3 sequence is 13 residues long. Trimming shortened V by 6 bases and J by 5 bases, and 11 bases separated the two germline ends. The CDR3 spells CASSTLLDQPQHF. The CDR3 DNA follows: TGTGCCAGCAGCACCCTACTGGATCAGCCCCAGCATTTT.

V usage is TRBV5-6 and J usage is TRBJ1-2, with D unclear. In germline, CDR1 is SGHDT, CDR2 YYEEEE. Trimming took off 0 bases at V and 4 bases at J, with 16 bases between the two ends. CDR3 length: 16 residues. CDR3 nucleotides: TGTGCCAGCAGCTTGGAAGGTGGATGGGAGGCCTATGGCTACACCTTC. This encodes CASSLEGGWEAYGYTF.

The chain carries TRBV7-2 and TRBJ2-3; 8 bases fit TRBD2. The germline V gene encodes CDR1 SGHTA and CDR2 FQGNSA. There are 17 residues in the CDR3. With 1 base clipped from V and 2 bases from J, the junction kept 8 bases outside the gene matches. The CDR3 bases are TGTGCCAGCAGCTTAGGTGCCCTAGCGGGTGTCACAGATACGCAGTATTTT. Protein sequence: CASSLGALAGVTDTQYF. The whole variable domain, filled in from reference TRBV7-2 and TRBJ2-3, reads GAGVSQSPSNKVTEKGKDVELRCDPISGHTALYWYRQSLGQGLEFLIYFQGNSAPDKSGLPSDRFSAERTGGSVSTLTIQRTQQEDSAVYLCASSLGALAGVTDTQYFGPGTRLTVL.

The V and J genes are TRBV19 and TRBJ1-2, with TRBD1 as a possible D gene (6 bases). V was pared by 3 bases and J by 6 bases, with 11 bases between. CDR1 is LNHDA, CDR2 SQIVND, per germline (reference sequence). There are 13 residues in the CDR3. The CDR3 coding sequence is TGTGCCAGTAGTATCGGGGACACCCATGGCTACACCTTC. It translates to CASSIGDTHGYTF.

This clone was observed a single time. V is TRBV2 and J is TRBJ2-2; possible D gene TRBD2, 5 bases. The V and J ends lost 7 bases and 0 bases respectively, with 9 bases between them. The germline gives CDR1 SNHLY, CDR2 FYNNEI. The CDR3 contains 14 residues. The DNA of the CDR3 is TGTGCCAGCAAGGAGCGGTCGAACACCGGGGAGCTGTTTTTT. Protein: CASKERSNTGELFF.

The chain combines TRBV4-2 with TRBJ2-7; D possibly corresponds to TRBD2 (7 bases). Germline CDR1 is LGHNA and CDR2 is YNFKEQ. CDR3 length: 14 residues. Trimming took 0 bases from V and 3 from J, leaving 9 bases between them. CDR3 nucleotide sequence: TGTGCCAGCAGCCAAGATAGGGGGGGCTACGAGCAGTACTTC. This gives the protein CASSQDRGGYEQYF.

The chain joins TRBV27 to TRBJ1-4, with 8 bases that match TRBD1. Trimming took 4 bases from V and 5 from J; bases not matched to a gene: 9. The CDR3 has 16 amino acids. Germline-derived CDR1 and CDR2 are MNHEY and SMNVEV (reference sequence). The CDR3 sequence: CASSSRQGLRNEKLFF. The CDR3 DNA sequence: TGTGCCAGCAGTTCCCGACAGGGGTTGAGAAATGAAAAACTGTTTTTT.

This clone was observed a single time. This chain uses TRBV9 with TRBJ2-1, with 9 bases identical to TRBD2. Germline V gives CDR1 SGDLS, CDR2 YYNGEE. The CDR3 is 14 residues long. Unmatched junction bases numbered 6, after V lost 4 bases and J lost 7 bases. The CDR3 nucleotides are TGTGCCAGCAGCTTGGGACTAGCCCAGAATGAGCAGTTCTTC. Translated, it gives CASSLGLAQNEQFF.

The V gene is TRBV15, the J gene TRBJ2-7, with TRBD1 matching over 9 bases. The V gene end was trimmed by 0 bases and the J gene end by 2 bases; junction bases not matched to a gene: 17. Germline lookup yields CDR1 LNHNV and CDR2 YYDKDF (reference sequence). The CDR3 consists of 20 residues. The CDR3 sequence is CATSRDRGMKSGDRAYEQYF. CDR3 DNA sequence: TGTGCCACCAGCAGAGATCGCGGGATGAAGTCAGGGGACAGGGCCTACGAGCAGTACTTC.

This clone was observed once. The rearrangement uses TRBV5-6 and TRBJ1-6, with no clear D. Deletions cut 0 bases from V and 13 bases from J, with 11 bases between. This CDR3 has 13 residues. Per the germline V gene, CDR1 is SGHDT and CDR2 is YYEEEE. CDR3 sequence (DNA): TGTGCCAGCAGCTTGGACGGGGTTGCGCCCCTCCACTTT. Its translation is CASSLDGVAPLHF.

This chain's CDR3 is CASSLFGSQETQYF. The CDR3 DNA is TGCGCCAGCAGCTTGTTTGGCAGTCAAGAGACCCAGTACTTC. This chain connects TRBV5-1 to TRBJ2-5; D gene ambiguous. The germline V gene has CDR1 SGHRS and CDR2 YFSETQ. The V end was cut by 1 base, the J end by 2 bases, with 9 bases between. This CDR3 has 14 amino acids.

This chain connects TRBV16 to TRBJ1-2; no reliable D call. The CDR3 covers 15 residues. Trimming pared 8 bases from V and 5 bases from J, leaving 21 bases between. CDR1 KGHSY and CDR2 FQNENV come from the germline V gene. The CDR3 sequence: CASSPNEGPPYGYTF. The CDR3, as DNA: TGTGCCAGCTCCCCTAACGAGGGTCCCCCATATGGCTACACCTTC.

This rearrangement joins TRBV19 to TRBJ1-1; the match to TRBD1 covers 7 bases. The CDR3 has 16 amino acids. Germline-derived CDR1 and CDR2 are LNHDA and SQIVND (reference sequence). V gave up 1 base and J gave up 6 bases; unmatched junction bases: 11. CDR3 region: CASSIGSGTDPAEAFF. The CDR3 DNA sequence: TGTGCCAGTAGTATAGGGAGTGGGACAGACCCTGCTGAAGCTTTCTTT. Full variable domain (remainder filled in from reference TRBV19 and TRBJ1-1): DGGITQSPKYLFRKEGQNVTLSCEQNLNHDAMYWYRQDPGQGLRLIYYSQIVNDFQKGDIAEGYSVSREKKESFPLTVTSAQKNPTAFYLCASSIGSGTDPAEAFFGQGTRLTVV.

CDR3 sequence: CASRAGLGVAGGPALAQYF. The CDR3 region has the DNA TGTGCCAGCAGGGCCGGGTTAGGGGTAGCGGGGGGGCCCGCGCTGGCGCAGTATTTT. The rearrangement uses TRBV5-4 and TRBJ2-3, with TRBD2 matching 11 bases. V shed 5 bases, J shed 10 bases, and the junction held 24 bases outside the gene matches. The germline gives CDR1 SGHNT, CDR2 YYREEE (reference sequence). The CDR3 loop spans 19 amino acids.

The rearrangement joins TRBV2 to TRBJ2-5, with 13 bases that match TRBD2. Germline values: CDR1 SNHLY, CDR2 FYNNEI. After removal of 6 bases from V and 0 bases from J, the junction contained 1 base not matched to a gene. This CDR3 is built from 15 residues. The CDR3: CASRLAGGYQETQYF. DNA for the CDR3: TGTGCCAGCAGACTAGCGGGGGGGTACCAAGAGACCCAGTACTTC. Filled out from reference TRBV2 and TRBJ2-5, the complete variable domain reads EPEVTQTPSHQVTQMGQEVILRCVPISNHLYFYWYRQILGQKVEFLVSFYNNEISEKSEIFDDQFSVERPDGSNFTLKIRSTKLEDSAMYFCASRLAGGYQETQYFGPGTRLLVL.

This chain connects TRBV5-6 to TRBJ2-7, with 14 bases identical to TRBD2. CDR3 length: 16 residues. CDR1 SGHDT and CDR2 YYEEEE come from the germline V gene. V trimming: 4 bases; J trimming: 2 bases; junction bases outside the gene matches: 5. The CDR3 DNA reads TGTGCCAGCAGCGGCGGGGGACTAGCGGGGGCCTACGAGCAGTACTTC. It translates to CASSGGGLAGAYEQYF.

This chain links TRBV4-1 with TRBJ1-1; no clear D gene. Germline V lookup: CDR1 MGHRA, CDR2 YSYEKL. CDR3 size: 13 residues. V lost 1 base and J lost 6, with 9 bases in between. The CDR3 DNA sequence: TGCGCCAGCAGCCAAGGAGGGATGGCTGAAGCTTTCTTT. This gives the protein CASSQGGMAEAFF.